This T cell receptor (beta chain) came from a study of regulatory T cells in long-lasting Graves disease. At the level of the study: Antithyroid drugs had been taken by newly diagnosed Graves' patients for under 3 months.

This clonotype was seen repeatedly, ten times or more. As to time point: newly diagnosed GD, antithyroid drugs for less than 3 months. The TCR library was prepared using RNA isolated from PBMCs. Assembly of TCR beta libraries relied on iRepertoire HTBI primers together with Arm-PCR of CDR3 regions. Each CDR3 protein gets one entry after TCRdb re-called the multiplex PCR reads with MiXCR. Here the sample spans 300,000 to 450,000 distinct CDR3 sequences, roughly a sixth being singletons. Germline-derived CDR1 and CDR2 are SEHNR and FQNEAQ (reference sequence). V dropped 5 bases and J dropped 11 bases, with 18 bases sitting between them. The CDR3 runs to 14 residues.

The sequence was obtained from a female donor with Graves disease. The specimen comprised peripheral blood mononuclear cells (PBMCs), sampled at new diagnosis, from a patient treated with antithyroid drugs. The chain employs TRBV7-9 and TRBJ1-4, with no clear D. The CDR3 DNA is TGTGCCAGCAGCCCCCTTCGGACGGAACGGAAACTGTTTTTT. The encoded protein is CASSPLRTERKLFF.